Listed below are T cell receptor beta chains from one sample, sequenced in a study of cytomegalovirus exposure and HLA in healthy donors. Profiling relied on immunoSEQ multiplex PCR, and the TCRdb table lists in-frame clones only, not all of them. Of roughly 150,000 clones listed, around four fifths are singletons. Sample: PBMCs. Receptors were obtained from a man aged 30-40 years in good health and CMV-seropositive. Each CDR3 is given with its conserved first and last residue. Each record gives: J gene, V gene, D gene, clone size, CDR3 protein, CDR3 DNA. The D gene is left open where the match is weak. Part of the rows lack a size; the others show once, few, many or a class for expanded clones.

j_call: TRBJ1-5
v_call: TRBV9
d_call: -
clone_size: -
cdr3_aa: CASSPRGGGQPQHF
cdr3_nt: TGTGCCAGCAGCCCGAGGGGGGGAGGGCAGCCCCAGCATTTT

j_call: TRBJ1-2
v_call: TRBV7-2
d_call: -
clone_size: -
cdr3_aa: CASSLNRNGYTF
cdr3_nt: TGTGCCAGCAGCTTAAATAGAAATGGCTACACCTTC

j_call: TRBJ2-5
v_call: TRBV27
d_call: -
clone_size: -
cdr3_aa: CASSTSPPQVRDQWETQYF
cdr3_nt: TGTGCCAGCAGTACGAGTCCTCCCCAGGTCAGGGATCAATGGGAGACCCAGTACTTC

j_call: TRBJ2-7
v_call: TRBV6-5
d_call: -
clone_size: -
cdr3_aa: CASSGDFRPHEQYF
cdr3_nt: TGTGCCAGCAGCGGGGACTTCCGTCCCCACGAGCAGTACTTC

j_call: TRBJ2-3
v_call: TRBV18
d_call: TRBD2
clone_size: -
cdr3_aa: CASSLMRGADTQYF
cdr3_nt: TGTGCCAGCTCACTCATGCGGGGGGCAGATACGCAGTATTTT

j_call: TRBJ2-7
v_call: TRBV9
d_call: TRBD1
clone_size: -
cdr3_aa: CASSVTDRGIYEQYF
cdr3_nt: TGTGCCAGCAGCGTAACGGACAGGGGAATCTACGAGCAGTACTTC

j_call: TRBJ1-1
v_call: TRBV5-1
d_call: TRBD1
clone_size: -
cdr3_aa: CASSPDRDIPEAFF
cdr3_nt: TGCGCCAGCAGCCCGGACAGGGATATCCCTGAAGCTTTCTTT

j_call: TRBJ1-1
v_call: TRBV19
d_call: -
clone_size: few
cdr3_aa: CASRRLGLYTEAFF
cdr3_nt: TGTGCCAGTAGGCGCCTGGGACTGTACACTGAAGCTTTCTTT

j_call: TRBJ1-2
v_call: TRBV6-5
d_call: TRBD1
clone_size: -
cdr3_aa: CASSRFDRDSYGYTF
cdr3_nt: TGTGCCAGCAGTCGATTCGACCGGGACAGCTATGGCTACACCTTC

j_call: TRBJ2-5
v_call: TRBV6-1
d_call: TRBD2
clone_size: -
cdr3_aa: CASGGGFGETQYF
cdr3_nt: TGTGCCAGCGGGGGGGGATTCGGGGAGACCCAGTACTTC

j_call: TRBJ2-5
v_call: TRBV5-5
d_call: TRBD2
clone_size: -
cdr3_aa: CASSLPSGTPQYF
cdr3_nt: TGTGCCAGCAGCTTACCTAGCGGCACCCCCCAGTACTTC

j_call: TRBJ2-5
v_call: TRBV7-9
d_call: -
clone_size: -
cdr3_aa: CASSPRRNREQETQYF
cdr3_nt: TGTGCCAGCAGCCCCCGGAGAAACAGGGAACAAGAGACCCAGTACTTC

j_call: TRBJ2-5
v_call: TRBV5-1
d_call: -
clone_size: -
cdr3_aa: CASSGDQETQYF
cdr3_nt: TGCGCCAGCAGCGGAGACCAAGAGACCCAGTACTTC

j_call: TRBJ1-2
v_call: TRBV12-5
d_call: -
clone_size: few
cdr3_aa: CASSDRNAYGYTF
cdr3_nt: TGTGCTAGCTCAGACAGAAACGCATATGGCTACACCTTC

j_call: TRBJ2-4
v_call: TRBV6-5
d_call: TRBD1
clone_size: once
cdr3_aa: CASSLGQGLDIQYF
cdr3_nt: TGTGCCAGCAGCCTAGGACAGGGGCTAGACATTCAGTACTTC

j_call: TRBJ1-3
v_call: TRBV7-9
d_call: TRBD1
clone_size: -
cdr3_aa: CASSLVGTGSGNTIYF
cdr3_nt: TGTGCCAGCAGCTTAGTAGGGACAGGGTCTGGAAACACCATATATTTT

j_call: TRBJ2-2
v_call: TRBV4-3
d_call: -
clone_size: once
cdr3_aa: CASSRVGQLDTGELFF
cdr3_nt: TGCGCCAGCAGCCGAGTTGGACAGCTCGACACCGGGGAGCTGTTTTTT

j_call: TRBJ2-7
v_call: TRBV7-9
d_call: -
clone_size: few
cdr3_aa: CASSPRDSTYEQYF
cdr3_nt: TGTGCCAGCAGCCCACGGGACTCCACCTACGAGCAGTACTTC

j_call: TRBJ1-5
v_call: TRBV6-5
d_call: -
clone_size: -
cdr3_aa: CASSYSRGAGQPQHF
cdr3_nt: TGTGCCAGCAGTTACTCTCGGGGGGCAGGGCAGCCCCAGCATTTT

j_call: TRBJ2-1
v_call: TRBV5-1
d_call: -
clone_size: -
cdr3_aa: CASSPRQADSYNEQFF
cdr3_nt: TGCGCCAGCAGCCCCCGGCAAGCGGACTCCTACAATGAGCAGTTCTTC

j_call: TRBJ1-1
v_call: TRBV27
d_call: -
clone_size: -
cdr3_aa: CASSLTGNTEAFF
cdr3_nt: TGTGCCAGCAGTTTGACAGGGAACACTGAAGCTTTCTTT

j_call: TRBJ1-4
v_call: TRBV4-1
d_call: TRBD1
clone_size: -
cdr3_aa: CASSQEGGTATNEKLFF
cdr3_nt: TGCGCCAGCAGCCAAGAGGGTGGGACAGCAACTAATGAAAAACTGTTTTTT

j_call: TRBJ2-1
v_call: TRBV7-2
d_call: -
clone_size: -
cdr3_aa: CASSFFDEQFF
cdr3_nt: TGTGCCAGCAGCTTTTTCGATGAGCAGTTCTTC

j_call: TRBJ2-3
v_call: TRBV9
d_call: -
clone_size: -
cdr3_aa: CASSVGQSTDTQYF
cdr3_nt: TGTGCCAGCAGCGTCGGACAGAGCACAGATACGCAGTATTTT

j_call: TRBJ1-2
v_call: TRBV7-2
d_call: -
clone_size: -
cdr3_aa: CASSLGGRFGGEGYTF
cdr3_nt: TGTGCCAGCAGCTTAGGGGGGCGGTTTGGAGGAGAAGGCTACACCTTC

j_call: TRBJ2-7
v_call: TRBV6-8
d_call: -
clone_size: -
cdr3_aa: CASSYYARGSYEQYF
cdr3_nt: TGTGCCAGCAGTTACTATGCCAGGGGATCTTACGAGCAGTACTTC

j_call: TRBJ2-2
v_call: TRBV5-4
d_call: -
clone_size: -
cdr3_aa: CAMRRNTGELFF
cdr3_nt: TGTGCCATGCGTCGGAACACCGGGGAGCTGTTTTTT

j_call: TRBJ2-1
v_call: TRBV12-5
d_call: -
clone_size: -
cdr3_aa: CASAPGGYNEQFF
cdr3_nt: TGTGCTAGTGCCCCAGGGGGGTACAATGAGCAGTTCTTC

j_call: TRBJ2-3
v_call: TRBV7-2
d_call: -
clone_size: -
cdr3_aa: CASSPFGQPTDTQYF
cdr3_nt: TGTGCCAGCAGTCCTTTTGGACAGCCCACAGATACGCAGTATTTT

j_call: TRBJ2-3
v_call: TRBV7-9
d_call: -
clone_size: -
cdr3_aa: CASSLTGGDTQYF
cdr3_nt: TGTGCCAGCAGCTTAACGGGTGGAGATACGCAGTATTTT

j_call: TRBJ2-7
v_call: TRBV4-3
d_call: -
clone_size: -
cdr3_aa: CASSQGGGMNEQYF
cdr3_nt: TGCGCCAGCAGCCAAGGGGGGGGCATGAACGAGCAGTACTTC

j_call: TRBJ1-2
v_call: TRBV14
d_call: TRBD1
clone_size: -
cdr3_aa: CASSPRDRGLNYGYTF
cdr3_nt: TGTGCCAGCAGCCCCCGGGACAGGGGGCTCAACTATGGCTACACCTTC

j_call: TRBJ1-6
v_call: TRBV6-6
d_call: -
clone_size: -
cdr3_aa: CACLLPLHF
cdr3_nt: TGTGCCTGTCTGTTGCCCCTCCACTTT

j_call: TRBJ2-1
v_call: TRBV27
d_call: -
clone_size: once
cdr3_aa: CASSFGLSSYNEQFF
cdr3_nt: TGTGCCAGCAGCTTCGGACTTAGCTCCTACAATGAGCAGTTCTTC

j_call: TRBJ1-1
v_call: TRBV5-1
d_call: -
clone_size: -
cdr3_aa: CASTSGGGRVPRAFF
cdr3_nt: TGCGCCAGCACGTCGGGGGGAGGGAGGGTCCCCCGAGCTTTCTTT

j_call: TRBJ2-1
v_call: TRBV11-2
d_call: TRBD2
clone_size: -
cdr3_aa: CASSDSGGAVNEQFF
cdr3_nt: TGTGCCAGCAGCGACAGCGGGGGGGCGGTCAATGAGCAGTTCTTC

j_call: TRBJ2-2
v_call: TRBV4-3
d_call: -
clone_size: -
cdr3_aa: CASSQGASNTGELFF
cdr3_nt: TGCGCCAGCAGCCAAGGCGCATCGAACACCGGGGAGCTGTTTTTT

j_call: TRBJ2-5
v_call: TRBV7-9
d_call: TRBD2
clone_size: -
cdr3_aa: CASSGRLAGEQETQYF
cdr3_nt: TGTGCCAGCAGCGGACGACTAGCGGGGGAACAAGAGACCCAGTACTTC

j_call: TRBJ1-2
v_call: TRBV4-1
d_call: -
clone_size: -
cdr3_aa: CASSQIGGANYGYTF
cdr3_nt: TGCGCCAGCAGCCAAATCGGAGGGGCTAACTATGGCTACACCTTC

j_call: TRBJ2-5
v_call: TRBV7-2
d_call: TRBD2
clone_size: -
cdr3_aa: CASSLEGLGQETQYF
cdr3_nt: TGTGCCAGCAGCTTGGAAGGACTAGGGCAAGAGACCCAGTACTTC

j_call: TRBJ1-2
v_call: TRBV19
d_call: -
clone_size: once
cdr3_aa: CASSSRDMYGYTF
cdr3_nt: TGTGCCAGTAGTTCCCGGGACATGTATGGCTACACCTTC

j_call: TRBJ2-2
v_call: TRBV4-1
d_call: -
clone_size: -
cdr3_aa: CASSHWRGGAPGELFF
cdr3_nt: TGCGCCAGCAGCCACTGGAGGGGGGGGGCGCCCGGGGAGCTGTTTTTT